Listed below are T cell receptor beta chains from one sample, sequenced in a study of a mutant IDH1 vaccine in newly diagnosed glioma. Here immunoSEQ multiplex PCR was the method, and the copy in TCRdb shows in-frame clones only, minus some. The sample lists just over 65,000 clones; roughly 84% were seen once. Their recognized antigens are unknown. The starting material was PBMCs, obtained from a glioma patient whose treatment included an IDH1 peptide vaccine. Source of these receptors: a young man with glioma. Each CDR3 is given with its conserved first and last residue. Expanded clones get a size class; other rows say once, few or many, or leave the size out.

>once|TRBV2
CASKERGYEQFF
>-|TRBV5-8
CASRLERGLAKNIQYF
>few|TRBV30
CAWSRYSANEQFF
>-|TRBV4-3
CASSPGQGRDEQFF
>-|TRBV4-2
CASSQDKPNRDTEAFF
>-|TRBV19
CASSLWAITDTQYF
>-|TRBV5-1
CASSPFAGATEAFF
>-|TRBV6-6
CASKGALTRGYTF
>-|TRBV2
CASRDTGGSTEAFF
>-|TRBV5-4
CASSLVPEYGYTF
>-|TRBV19
CASSPQGVYGYGYTF
>-|TRBV11-2
CASSFTTEAFF
>few|TRBV5-4
CASSPTGFQAGELFF
>-|TRBV19
CASSIGRSGYEQYF
>-|TRBV28
CASSTGGWAEAFF
>-|TRBV9
CASSVTTGGYEQYF
>-|TRBV7-2
CASSPTRGSGGNEQFF
>-|TRBV7-6
CASTPGGLSSGNTIYF
>-|TRBV4-1
CASSQDRTAFSSYNSPLHF
>-|TRBV18
CASSPRADEEGYTF
>-|TRBV11-2
CASSLAGQNTEAFF
>few|TRBV14
CASSLRGYTEAFF
>-|TRBV6-1
CASSAPNTQYF
>many|TRBV6-5
CASSYSPGGPRFF
>-|TRBV5-1
CASKWRGADEQYF
>-|TRBV19
CASSRQGAEAFF
>-|TRBV6-5
CASSSVYTGELFF
>-|TRBV7-2
CASSFKGDAGALSGNTIYF
>-|TRBV5-1
CASSLTGSATNEKLFF
>-|TRBV7-9
CASSFPRPLTHEKLFF
>-|TRBV20-1
CSARRIPGAFF
>-|TRBV7-2
CASSLEGQGALGYTF
>-|TRBV5-1
CASSLGTGTWYSRNTEAFF
>-|TRBV7-9
CASSLPSVPEAFF
>-|TRBV4-1
CASSQDRLAGWGTDTQYF
>-|TRBV27
CASSPARGRDRATDTQYF
>-|TRBV7-9
CASSPPRTSGDEQFF
>-|TRBV19
CASSPRDGPYEQYF
>-|TRBV29-1
CSGLTGTAAFF
>-|TRBV4-1
CASSQGARMNTGELFF
>-|TRBV27
CASSLSSGGHEQYF
>-|TRBV5-4
CASSLGTAGNQPQHF
>-|TRBV19
CASSRLGSGANVLTF
>few|TRBV19
CASSTGTSNTEAFF
>once|TRBV7-2
CASSLGQPQTQYF
>-|TRBV5-6
CASSLKGAGQGGEQYF
>few|TRBV21-1
CASKATSGSLTYEQYF
>once|TRBV14
CASSQVNLMVGPGNTIYF
>-|TRBV2
CASRLTGGNIQYF
>-|TRBV5-8
CASSWGTSGTFETQYF